These 17 T cell receptor beta chains came from one sample sequenced in a study of cytomegalovirus exposure and HLA in healthy donors. Amplification used 60 Vbeta primers and 13 Jbeta primers. TCRdb's table, derived via immunoSEQ multiplex PCR, lists solely in-frame clones and lacks some. The sample lists about 94,000 clones, around 69% occurring once. What was sequenced was PBMCs. Every receptor here comes from a man aged 25 to 45 in good health and CMV-seronegative.

This chain joins TRBV27 and TRBJ1-1, with D uncertain. V lost 1 base to trimming and J lost 1 base, with 13 bases between them. The CDR3 extends over 16 amino acids. Germline V gene data show CDR1 as MNHEY and CDR2 as SMNVEV (reference sequence). The CDR3 is CASSLFLGDPNTEAFF. The CDR3 DNA follows: TGTGCCAGCAGTTTATTTCTAGGAGATCCGAACACTGAAGCTTTCTTT.

The chain joins TRBV28 to TRBJ1-2; weak D call: TRBD1 (6 bases). The CDR3 runs 16 residues. V was clipped by 7 bases and J by 5 bases, with 23 bases between them. Per the germline V gene, CDR1 is MDHEN and CDR2 is SYDVKM. The CDR3 nucleotides read TGTGCCAGCACGAGCCCAGGGGAGGGTTCTTTGTATGGCTACACCTTC. Its translation is CASTSPGEGSLYGYTF.

CDR3 in DNA: TGTGCCAGCAGCAATCGCGGGACTAGTACCACCGGGGAGCTGTTTTTT. Amino acid sequence: CASSNRGTSTTGELFF. The J gene is TRBJ2-2, the V gene TRBV2; 8 bases are shared with TRBD2. The V and J ends lost 6 bases and 4 bases, in that order; junction bases with no gene match: 10. Germline V gene sequence: CDR1 SNHLY, CDR2 FYNNEI. The CDR3 spans 16 residues.

The V gene is TRBV7-8, the J gene TRBJ2-1; 7 bases are a match to TRBD2. From germline, CDR1 is SGHVS and CDR2 FQNEAQ. J lost 1 base, V lost 5 bases, and 8 bases had no gene match. The CDR3 runs 16 residues. The CDR3 region is CASSPYRGGSYNEQFF. In DNA, the CDR3 is TGTGCCAGCAGCCCTTACCGGGGAGGGTCCTACAATGAGCAGTTCTTC.

This chain links TRBV5-1 with TRBJ2-7, with 9 bases identical to TRBD1. The ends lost 2 bases at V and 3 bases at J; junction bases unmatched: 3. Per the germline V gene, CDR1 is SGHRS and CDR2 is YFSETQ. The CDR3 has 14 amino acids. CDR3 protein: CASSFRDRDYEQYF. CDR3 coding DNA: TGCGCCAGCAGCTTCCGGGACAGGGACTACGAGCAGTACTTC.

CDR3 DNA sequence: TGTGCCAGCAGCTTGGTTTTAGCGGGACATAGGGCCCAGTACTTC. This translates into CASSLVLAGHRAQYF. V usage is TRBV5-5 and J usage is TRBJ2-5; 8 bases agree with TRBD2. The CDR3 length is 15 residues. CDR1 is SGHKS and CDR2 is YYEKEE in the germline V gene (reference sequence). V dropped 0 bases and J dropped 9; count of bases not matched to a gene: 10. Variable domain in full (rest from reference TRBV5-5 and TRBJ2-5): DAGVTQSPTHLIKTRGQQVTLRCSPISGHKSVSWYQQVLGQGPQFIFQYYEKEERGRGNFPDRFSARQFPNYSSELNVNALLLGDSALYLCASSLVLAGHRAQYFGPGTRLLVL.

The chain recombines TRBV7-8 with TRBJ2-7; TRBD2 agrees at 7 bases. J gave up 1 base and V 3 bases, and 3 bases lay outside the gene matches. Germline assignment: CDR1 SGHVS and CDR2 FQNEAQ. The CDR3 contains 14 residues. CDR3 amino acids: CASSLGLLSYEQYF. As DNA, the CDR3 is TGTGCCAGCAGCTTGGGACTACTTTCCTACGAGCAGTACTTC.

The rearrangement links TRBV28 to TRBJ2-7, with 10 bases identical to TRBD2. This CDR3 is built from 16 residues. CDR1 and CDR2 from the germline V gene are MDHEN and SYDVKM. Trimming took 8 bases from V and 1 from J; bases not matched to a gene: 11. The CDR3 protein is CASVISGRPHSYEQYF. The CDR3, as DNA: TGTGCCAGCGTCATTAGCGGGAGGCCCCATTCCTACGAGCAGTACTTC.

The chain has TRBV4-2 and TRBJ2-1; tentatively, D is TRBD1 (5 bases). V was shortened by 5 bases and J by 6 bases, with 14 bases between the two germline ends. The CDR3 covers 14 residues. The V gene's germline CDR1 is LGHNA and CDR2 YNFKEQ. CDR3 DNA sequence: TGTGCCAGCAGCTCCCCGGACACAGGCAATGAGCAGTTCTTC. Its translation is CASSSPDTGNEQFF.

The CDR3 region has the DNA TGCAGTGCGAACGGGAGGGGGACCCAGTACTTC. Its protein is CSANGRGTQYF. The V call is TRBV20-1, the J call TRBJ2-5, with 8 nucleotides matching TRBD2. The germline V gene has CDR1 DFQATT and CDR2 SNEGSKA (reference sequence). This CDR3 comprises 11 residues. V trimming: 6 bases; J trimming: 7 bases; junction bases outside the gene matches: 4.

The chain employs TRBV18 and TRBJ1-6; TRBD1 agrees at 8 bases. V shed 2 bases, J shed 9 bases, and the junction held 3 bases outside the gene matches. CDR3 length equals 14 residues. In germline, CDR1 is KGHSH, CDR2 LQKENI. CDR3 in DNA: TGTGCCAGCTCACCAGCAGGGGGCCCTTCACCCCTCCACTTT. It codes for CASSPAGGPSPLHF.

This clone occurred a few times. The genes are TRBV29-1 and TRBJ2-1; 10 bases agree with TRBD2. Germline V CDR1 and CDR2: SQVTM, ANQGSEA. The CDR3 spans 13 residues. With V trimmed by 7 bases and J by 4 bases, 4 bases remained unmatched. The CDR3 region has the DNA TGCAGCGCGACTAGCGGGCATTACAATGAGCAGTTCTTC. Translated, it gives CSATSGHYNEQFF.

This sequence joins TRBV27 and TRBJ2-2, with TRBD2 matching over 16 bases. Looked up from germline, CDR1 is MNHEY and CDR2 is SMNVEV (reference sequence). This CDR3 is 18 amino acids long. Trimming removed 2 bases from V and 4 bases from J; junction bases left unmatched: 4. This CDR3 reads CASSLMGLAGGLTGELFF. Written as DNA, the CDR3 is TGTGCCAGCAGTTTAATGGGACTAGCGGGGGGGCTCACCGGGGAGCTGTTTTTT.

This clone came up a few times. The J gene is TRBJ1-5, the V gene TRBV25-1; unclear D gene. The germline gives CDR1 MGHDK, CDR2 SYGVNS. The V end lost 6 bases, the J end lost 4 bases, and 7 bases lay between the germline ends. The CDR3 consists of 12 residues. DNA of the CDR3: TGTGCCAGCAGCGGCGGGAATCAGCCCCAGCATTTT. Protein sequence: CASSGGNQPQHF.

The chain carries TRBV28 and TRBJ2-5; TRBD1 matches at 8 bases. With 3 bases clipped from V and 5 bases from J, the junction kept 11 bases outside the gene matches. CDR1 and CDR2 from the germline V gene are MDHEN and SYDVKM. The CDR3 runs 16 residues. The CDR3 DNA is TGTGCCAGCAGTTTCAGGGCAGGGGGCTTTATTGAGACCCAGTACTTC. Amino acids: CASSFRAGGFIETQYF.

This chain links TRBV7-2 with TRBJ1-2; D perhaps matches TRBD1 (5 bases). The CDR3 covers 16 residues. The V end lost 1 base, the J end lost 8 bases, and 20 bases lay between the germline ends. Germline values: CDR1 SGHTA, CDR2 FQGNSA. The CDR3, as DNA: TGTGCCAGCAGCTTAGTGGCGACGGGGGTTAGTGAAGGCTACACCTTC. Residues: CASSLVATGVSEGYTF.

The genes are TRBV2 and TRBJ2-1; D is possibly TRBD2 (5 bases). V shed 10 bases and J shed 11 bases, with 15 bases lying between them. The CDR3 runs to 11 residues. Germline V CDR1 and CDR2: SNHLY, FYNNEI. The CDR3 DNA sequence: TGTGCCATCCTAGGACGGGAAAAGCAGTTCTTC. It specifies CAILGREKQFF.